One T cell receptor beta chain is described in this entry. The antigen is undetermined. These data are taken from a study of chemoradiotherapy in HPV16-positive cancers. General study results and limits: Candidate HPV-specific clones and E7-related TCR motifs grew in tumor during treatment.

This CDR3 contains 16 residues. Per germline, CDR1 SNHLY and CDR2 FYNNEI. Between the trimmed V and J ends, which lost 2 bases and 0 bases, there was a span of 8 bases. TCRdb keeps only in-frame clones here, not all; method: immunoSEQ multiplex PCR. The repertoire consists of approximately 2,200 clones, with around 81% occurring once and the leading ten covering over 15%. The sample was tumor tissue, taken from a patient who underwent chemoradiotherapy. The receptor's source is a human donor with HPV-associated anogenital cancer. The chain couples TRBV2 to TRBJ2-6; no clear D gene. CDR3 nucleotides: TGTGCCAGCAGTGAACTGGGTATCTCTGGGGCCAACGTCCTGACTTTC. It encodes CASSELGISGANVLTF. The variable domain in full, completed from reference TRBV2 and TRBJ2-6, reads EPEVTQTPSHQVTQMGQEVILRCVPISNHLYFYWYRQILGQKVEFLVSFYNNEISEKSEIFDDQFSVERPDGSNFTLKIRSTKLEDSAMYFCASSELGISGANVLTFGAGSRLTVL.